The source of this T cell receptor (beta chain) is a study of blood T cells in healthy people across ages. The CDR3 runs 14 residues. V was clipped by 3 bases and J by 1 base, with 9 bases between them. In germline, CDR1 is MNHEY, CDR2 SMNVEV (reference sequence). Primed by a sample-barcoded 5' primer and a J-beta primer mix, a second PCR proceeded for about 6 to 12 cycles. TCRdb analysed the 5' RACE reads with MiXCR anew, one entry per CDR3 protein. The sample lists some 900,000 distinct CDR3 sequences, around 48% seen once, with around an eighth in the top ten. A single count supports this clonotype.

This sequence originates from a man aged 25 to 45 in good health. The sample taken for sequencing was blood. The chain links TRBV27 to TRBJ1-2; tentatively, D is TRBD1 (6 bases). In DNA form, the CDR3 reads TGTGCCAGCAGTTTCGGACAGAATAACTATGGCTACACCTTC. Translation: CASSFGQNNYGYTF.